These 13 T cell receptor beta chains were all obtained from the same sample, sequenced in a study of T cells expressing NK-cell markers. TCRdb reprocessed the 5' RACE reads and stores each CDR3 protein as one record, lacking DNA. The sample holds around 550,000 distinct CDR3 sequences. The specimen sequenced was blood T cells: a sorted CD56 or NKG2C T cell subset, CD4+ or CD8+ T cells, or bulk PBMC T cells (not recorded which). Receptors were obtained from a man aged 18 to 35 in good health.

The V call is TRBV29-1, the J call TRBJ2-7; TCRdb reports TRBD1, a call that lacks DNA to check it against. The length of the CDR3 is 13 residues. From germline, CDR1 is SQVTM and CDR2 ANQGSEA. CDR3 sequence reads: CSGTGASSYEQYF.

The chain is built from TRBV5-5 and TRBJ1-6. The CDR3 spans 13 residues. CDR1 is SGHKS, CDR2 YYEKEE, per germline (reference sequence). CDR3 sequence: CASSWVFDSPLHF. The full variable domain, in which reference TRBV5-5 and TRBJ1-6 provide the parts outside the CDR3, is DAGVTQSPTHLIKTRGQQVTLRCSPISGHKSVSWYQQVLGQGPQFIFQYYEKEERGRGNFPDRFSARQFPNYSSELNVNALLLGDSALYLCASSWVFDSPLHFGNGTRLTVT.

The V call is TRBV5-6, the J call TRBJ2-1; TCRdb selects TRBD1, and the lack of DNA leaves this call unchecked. From germline, CDR1 is SGHDT and CDR2 YYEEEE. The CDR3 length is 15 residues. The CDR3 sequence is CASSFPPRTGNEQFF.

The chain combines TRBV12-3 or TRBV12-4 with TRBJ2-2; TCRdb gives TRBD1 as the D gene, but with no DNA this cannot be confirmed. The CDR3 consists of 14 residues. CDR3 sequence: CASSFLLADSELFF.

The chain is built from TRBV3-1 and TRBJ1-3. CDR1 and CDR2 from the germline V gene are LGHDT and YNNKEL (reference sequence). The CDR3 totals 14 residues. The CDR3 loop reads CASNAGSSGNTIYF.

The chain combines TRBV24-1 with TRBJ2-6. This CDR3 contains 16 residues. CDR1 is KGHDR and CDR2 is SFDVKD in the germline V gene. The CDR3 reads CATSDLQPSGANVLTF.

This chain uses TRBV5-1 with TRBJ1-5. Germline-derived CDR1 and CDR2 are SGHRS and YFSETQ. This CDR3 region has 17 residues. The CDR3 spells CASSLADWTVSNQPQHF.

This chain connects TRBV29-1 to TRBJ2-3; the D call from TCRdb, TRBD1, cannot be confirmed without DNA. Germline V gene sequence: CDR1 SQVTM, CDR2 ANQGSEA. The CDR3 contains 13 residues. The CDR3: CSGGGRLTDTQYF.

This chain links TRBV29-1 with TRBJ1-5; TCRdb returns TRBD1, unconfirmable since there is no DNA. The CDR3 is made up of 15 amino acids. Per the germline V gene, CDR1 is SQVTM and CDR2 is ANQGSEA. The CDR3 protein is CSVELPGQANQPQHF.

The genes are TRBV11-2 and TRBJ2-3; TCRdb returns TRBD2, unconfirmable since there is no DNA. Germline CDR1 SGHAT, CDR2 FQNNGV. This CDR3 region has 15 residues. This chain's CDR3 is CASSNGTSGTDTQYF.

This chain uses TRBV18 with TRBJ2-7; TCRdb proposes TRBD1, but this gene call is untestable without DNA. In germline, CDR1 is KGHSH, CDR2 LQKENI. The CDR3 spans 14 residues. CDR3 in amino acids: CASSPRQAAYEQYF.

The chain uses TRBV10-2 and TRBJ1-5. The germline V gene has CDR1 WSHSY and CDR2 SAAADI. The CDR3 extends over 14 amino acids. The CDR3 here is CASSERLSNQPQHF.

V and J are TRBV18 and TRBJ2-5; TCRdb names TRBD1, which stays unverified in the absence of DNA. The germline V gene has CDR1 KGHSH and CDR2 LQKENI. The CDR3 is made up of 14 amino acids. CDR3 protein: CASSPGQGPETQYF.